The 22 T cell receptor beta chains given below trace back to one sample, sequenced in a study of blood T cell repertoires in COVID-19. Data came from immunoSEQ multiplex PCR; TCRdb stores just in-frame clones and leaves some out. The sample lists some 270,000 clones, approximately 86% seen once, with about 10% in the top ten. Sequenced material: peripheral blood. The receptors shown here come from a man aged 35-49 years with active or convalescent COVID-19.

The CDR3: CASSPITGGGQYF. The DNA for the CDR3 is TGTGCCAGCAGCCCCATAACAGGGGGTGGGCAGTACTTC. The genes are TRBV3-1 (or the pseudogene TRBV3-2) and TRBJ2-7; TRBD1 agrees at 8 bases. V shed 4 bases and J 9 bases; nucleotides not matched to a gene: 8. CDR3 size: 13 residues. Germline V gene lookup returns CDR1 LGHDT and CDR2 YNNKEL (reference sequence).

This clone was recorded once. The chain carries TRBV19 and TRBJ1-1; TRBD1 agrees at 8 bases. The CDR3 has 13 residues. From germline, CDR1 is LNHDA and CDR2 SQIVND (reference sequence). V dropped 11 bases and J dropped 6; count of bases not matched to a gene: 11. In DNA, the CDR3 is TGTGCCCTTCCCCCCGGACAGGGCCCTGAAGCTTTCTTT. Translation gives CALPPGQGPEAFF. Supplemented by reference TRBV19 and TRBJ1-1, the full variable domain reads DGGITQSPKYLFRKEGQNVTLSCEQNLNHDAMYWYRQDPGQGLRLIYYSQIVNDFQKGDIAEGYSVSREKKESFPLTVTSAQKNPTAFYLCALPPGQGPEAFFGQGTRLTVV.

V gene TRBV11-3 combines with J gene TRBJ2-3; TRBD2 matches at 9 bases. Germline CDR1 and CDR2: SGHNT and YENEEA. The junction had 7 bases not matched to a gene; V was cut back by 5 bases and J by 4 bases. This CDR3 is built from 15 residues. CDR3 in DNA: TGTGCCAGCAGCAAAGGGCGGGGGGGTCCAGATACGCAGTATTTT. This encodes CASSKGRGGPDTQYF.

CDR3 protein: CASSGGRGAFF. DNA for the CDR3: TGCGCCAGCAGTGGGGGTAGGGGAGCTTTCTTT. V is TRBV10-1 and J is TRBJ1-1; a weak D match, TRBD1 (5 bases). The germline V and J ends were trimmed by 4 bases and 10 bases, with 10 bases remaining between them. The germline CDR1 and CDR2 sequences are WNHNN and SYGVQD (reference sequence). The CDR3 length is 11 residues.

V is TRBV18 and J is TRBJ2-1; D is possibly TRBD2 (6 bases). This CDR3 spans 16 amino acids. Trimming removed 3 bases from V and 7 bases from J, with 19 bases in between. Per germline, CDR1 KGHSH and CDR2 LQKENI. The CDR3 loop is CASSPGVGTGENEQFF. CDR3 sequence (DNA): TGTGCCAGCTCACCTGGGGTCGGGACTGGGGAGAATGAGCAGTTCTTC.

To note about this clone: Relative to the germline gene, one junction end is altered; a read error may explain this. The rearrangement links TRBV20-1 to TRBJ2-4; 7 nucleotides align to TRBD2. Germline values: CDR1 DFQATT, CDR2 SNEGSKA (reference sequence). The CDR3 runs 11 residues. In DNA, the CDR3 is TGCAGTGCTAGAGACACCGGGACTACCTATTTC. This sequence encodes CSARDTGTTYF.

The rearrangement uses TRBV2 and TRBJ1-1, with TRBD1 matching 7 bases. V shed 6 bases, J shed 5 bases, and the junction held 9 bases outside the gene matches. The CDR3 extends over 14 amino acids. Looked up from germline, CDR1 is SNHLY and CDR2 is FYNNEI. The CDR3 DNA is TGTGCCAGCAGGCAGACAGGGCAGGGGACTGAAGCTTTCTTT. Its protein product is CASRQTGQGTEAFF.

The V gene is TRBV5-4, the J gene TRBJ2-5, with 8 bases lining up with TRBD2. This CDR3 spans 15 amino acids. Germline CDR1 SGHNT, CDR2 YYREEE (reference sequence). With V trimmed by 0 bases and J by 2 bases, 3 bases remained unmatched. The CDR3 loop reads CASSLAGRGQETQYF. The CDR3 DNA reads TGTGCCAGCAGCTTGGCCGGGAGGGGGCAAGAGACCCAGTACTTC.

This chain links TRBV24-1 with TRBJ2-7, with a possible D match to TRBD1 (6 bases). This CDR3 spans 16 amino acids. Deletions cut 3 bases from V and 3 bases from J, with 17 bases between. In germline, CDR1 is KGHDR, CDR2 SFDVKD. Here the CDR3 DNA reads TGTGCCACCAGTGATCCCAGGGGAACTGCGGTCTACGAGCAGTACTTC. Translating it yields CATSDPRGTAVYEQYF.

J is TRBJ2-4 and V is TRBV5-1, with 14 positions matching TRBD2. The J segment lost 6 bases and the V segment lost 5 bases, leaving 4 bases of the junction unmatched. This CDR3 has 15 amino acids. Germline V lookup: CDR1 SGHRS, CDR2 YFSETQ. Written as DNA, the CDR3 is TGCGCCAGCAGGACTAGCGGGGGGGCCGGAAACATTCAGTACTTC. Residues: CASRTSGGAGNIQYF.

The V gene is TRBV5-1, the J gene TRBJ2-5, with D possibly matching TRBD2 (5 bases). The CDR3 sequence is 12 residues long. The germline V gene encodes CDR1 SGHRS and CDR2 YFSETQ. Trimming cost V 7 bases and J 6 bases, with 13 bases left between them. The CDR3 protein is CASRRELQTQYF. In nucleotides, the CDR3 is TGCGCCAGCCGCCGGGAACTGCAGACCCAGTACTTC.

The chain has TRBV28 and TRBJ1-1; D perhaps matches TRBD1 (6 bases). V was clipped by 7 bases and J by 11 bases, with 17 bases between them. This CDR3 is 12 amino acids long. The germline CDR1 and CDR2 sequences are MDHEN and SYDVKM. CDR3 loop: CASTLSKGVAFF. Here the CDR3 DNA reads TGTGCCAGCACTCTCTCCAAGGGGGTGGCTTTCTTT.

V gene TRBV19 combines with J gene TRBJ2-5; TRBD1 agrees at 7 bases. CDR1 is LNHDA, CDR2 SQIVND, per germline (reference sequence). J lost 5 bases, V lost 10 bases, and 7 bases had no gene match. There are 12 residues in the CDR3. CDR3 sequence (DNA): TGTGCCACCAGACAGGGATCGGAGACCCAGTACTTC. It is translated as CATRQGSETQYF. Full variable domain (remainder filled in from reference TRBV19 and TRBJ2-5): DGGITQSPKYLFRKEGQNVTLSCEQNLNHDAMYWYRQDPGQGLRLIYYSQIVNDFQKGDIAEGYSVSREKKESFPLTVTSAQKNPTAFYLCATRQGSETQYFGPGTRLLVL.

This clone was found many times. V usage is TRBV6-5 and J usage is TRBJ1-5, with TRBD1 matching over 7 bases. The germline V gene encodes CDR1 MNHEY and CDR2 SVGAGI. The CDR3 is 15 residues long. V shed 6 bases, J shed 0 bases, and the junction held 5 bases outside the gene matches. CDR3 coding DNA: TGTGCCAGCAGGGACAGGCCCTCTAGCAATCAGCCCCAGCATTTT. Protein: CASRDRPSSNQPQHF.

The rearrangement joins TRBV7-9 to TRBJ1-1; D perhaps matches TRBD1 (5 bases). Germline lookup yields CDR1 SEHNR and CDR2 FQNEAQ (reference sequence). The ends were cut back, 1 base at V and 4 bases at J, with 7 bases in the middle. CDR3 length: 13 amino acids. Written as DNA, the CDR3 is TGTGCCAGCAGCTTAGAGGGGTCCACTGAAGCTTTCTTT. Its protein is CASSLEGSTEAFF.

The CDR3, as DNA: TGTGCCAGCAGGCCCTGGGGCAGGTCGGGTTCACCCCTCCACTTT. Protein product: CASRPWGRSGSPLHF. V gene TRBV28 combines with J gene TRBJ1-6, with TRBD1 as a possible D gene (5 bases). In germline, CDR1 is MDHEN, CDR2 SYDVKM. Trimming cost V 6 bases and J 9 bases, with 18 bases left between them. This CDR3 comprises 15 residues.

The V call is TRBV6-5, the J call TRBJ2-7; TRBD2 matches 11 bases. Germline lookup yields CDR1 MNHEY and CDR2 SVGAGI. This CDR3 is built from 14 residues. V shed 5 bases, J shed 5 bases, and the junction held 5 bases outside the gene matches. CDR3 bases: TGTGCCAGCAGTCGGACTAGCGGGTCCCACGAGCAGTACTTC. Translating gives CASSRTSGSHEQYF.

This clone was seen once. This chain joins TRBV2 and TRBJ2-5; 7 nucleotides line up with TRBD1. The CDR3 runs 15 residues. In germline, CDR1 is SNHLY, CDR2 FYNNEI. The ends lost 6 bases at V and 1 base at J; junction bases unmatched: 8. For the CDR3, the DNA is TGTGCCAGCAGCGATAGGGGACAGACCCAAGAGACCCAGTACTTC. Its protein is CASSDRGQTQETQYF.

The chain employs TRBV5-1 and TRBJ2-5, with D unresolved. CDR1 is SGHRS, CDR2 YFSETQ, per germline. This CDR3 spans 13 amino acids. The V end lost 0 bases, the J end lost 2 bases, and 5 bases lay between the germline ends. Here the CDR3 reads CASSLVGQETQYF. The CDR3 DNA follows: TGCGCCAGCAGCTTGGTCGGGCAAGAGACCCAGTACTTC.

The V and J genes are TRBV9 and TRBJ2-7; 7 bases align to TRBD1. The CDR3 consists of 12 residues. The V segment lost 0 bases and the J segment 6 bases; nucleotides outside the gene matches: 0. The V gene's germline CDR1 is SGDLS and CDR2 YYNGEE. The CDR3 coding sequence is TGTGCCAGCAGCGTAGAGGGGGCCGAGCAGTACTTC. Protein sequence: CASSVEGAEQYF.

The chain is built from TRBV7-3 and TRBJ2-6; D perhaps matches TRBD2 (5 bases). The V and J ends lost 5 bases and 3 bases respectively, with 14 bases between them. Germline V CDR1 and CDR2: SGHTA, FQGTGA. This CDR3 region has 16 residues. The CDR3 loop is CASSGKLVSGANVLTF. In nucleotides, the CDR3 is TGTGCCAGCAGCGGTAAACTAGTAAGTGGGGCCAACGTCCTGACTTTC.

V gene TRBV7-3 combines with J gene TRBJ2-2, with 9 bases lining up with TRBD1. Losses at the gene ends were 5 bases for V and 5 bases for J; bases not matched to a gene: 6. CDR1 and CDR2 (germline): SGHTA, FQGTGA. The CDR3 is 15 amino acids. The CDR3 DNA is TGTGCCAGCAGCGCGACCGGGACAGGGACCGGGGAGCTGTTTTTT. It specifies CASSATGTGTGELFF.